This is a list of T cell receptor beta chains from one sample in a study of PD-1 blockade in classical Hodgkin lymphoma. Assay used: immunoSEQ multiplex PCR; TCRdb lists only in-frame clones, some missing. The sample contains 95,000 or so clones, roughly 84% of which appear only once. The input for sequencing was peripheral blood mononuclear cells (PBMCs), taken at baseline. The receptors derive from a human donor with classical Hodgkin lymphoma. Each CDR3 is given with its conserved first and last residue. Fields, in order: CDR3 protein, CDR3 DNA, J gene, D gene, clone size, V gene, CDR3 length. D genes are given only for firm matches. Only some rows state a clone size, as once, few, many or a class for expanded clones.

CASSLGGRTEAFF TGTGCCAGTAGCCTCGGGGGGCGCACTGAAGCTTTCTTT TRBJ1-1 . . TRBV19 13
CASITAGGTNRPNEQFF TGTGCCAGCATCACCGCCGGTGGGACAAATCGTCCCAATGAGCAGTTCTTC TRBJ2-1 . . TRBV28 17
CASSEGLGYEQYF TGCGCCAGCAGTGAAGGACTGGGCTACGAGCAGTACTTC TRBJ2-7 . . TRBV10-1 13
CASNPSGRGADTQYF TGTGCCAGCAACCCTAGCGGGAGGGGGGCAGATACGCAGTATTTT TRBJ2-3 TRBD2 . TRBV7-9 15
CASSYPLRPGNTIYF TGTGCCAGCAGTTACCCGTTGAGGCCTGGAAACACCATATATTTT TRBJ1-3 . . TRBV6-6 15
CASSLYGSVYEQYF TGTGCCAGCAGTTTATACGGGAGCGTGTACGAGCAGTACTTC TRBJ2-7 . . TRBV27 14
CASSLNSGRNNEQFF TGTGCCAGCAGTTTGAATAGCGGGAGGAACAATGAGCAGTTCTTC TRBJ2-1 TRBD2 . TRBV27 15
CAWSLRAGLYNEQFF TGTGCCTGGAGTCTCAGAGCGGGACTTTACAATGAGCAGTTCTTC TRBJ2-1 TRBD2 . TRBV30 15
CASSVGPNTEAFF TGTGCCAGCAGCGTGGGGCCGAACACTGAAGCTTTCTTT TRBJ1-1 . . TRBV9 13
CASSLSGTSNEKLFF TGCGCCAGCAGCTTGTCCGGGACAAGTAATGAAAAACTGTTTTTT TRBJ1-4 . . TRBV5-1 15
CASSPTGSGTGELFF TGTGCCAGCTCACCAACAGGGAGCGGCACCGGGGAGCTGTTTTTT TRBJ2-2 . once TRBV18 15
CASSSQPSYEQYF TGTGCCAGCAGCTCTCAGCCGTCCTACGAGCAGTACTTC TRBJ2-7 . . TRBV9 13
CASTRNTEAFF TGCGCCAGCACCCGGAACACTGAAGCTTTCTTT TRBJ1-1 . . TRBV10-2 11
CASSERVGASVGKRETQYF TGTGCCAGCAGTGAAAGGGTGGGGGCTAGCGTGGGGAAGAGGGAGACCCAGTACTTC TRBJ2-5 . . TRBV6-1 19
CASSFAPGTLHSETQYF TGTGCCAGCAGCTTCGCGCCGGGGACCCTCCATTCGGAGACCCAGTACTTC TRBJ2-5 . . TRBV5-4 17
CASSLVLAERQFF TGTGCCAGCAGCTTAGTACTAGCGGAGCGTCAGTTCTTC TRBJ2-1 TRBD2 . TRBV7-2 13
CASRRDGNEKLFF TGTGCCAGCAGACGGGACGGTAATGAAAAACTGTTTTTT TRBJ1-4 . once TRBV28 13
CASSSFTSHTDTQYF TGTGCCAGCAGTTCGTTTACTAGCCACACAGATACGCAGTATTTT TRBJ2-3 . . TRBV2 15
CASFHRQRVNEQFF TGTGCCAGCTTTCATAGACAGAGAGTCAATGAGCAGTTCTTC TRBJ2-1 . . TRBV28 14
CASSSPGQGFDEQFF TGTGCCAGCAGCAGCCCGGGACAGGGTTTCGATGAGCAGTTCTTC TRBJ2-1 TRBD1 . TRBV27 15
CASSNWDSTSGYPYEQYF TGTGCCAGCAGCAATTGGGACTCGACTAGCGGGTACCCGTACGAGCAGTACTTC TRBJ2-7 . . TRBV21-1 18
CASSYGLAGGQETQYF TGTGCCAGCAGTTACGGCCTAGCGGGAGGCCAAGAGACCCAGTACTTC TRBJ2-5 TRBD2 . TRBV6-5 16
CASSSGRTTDTQYF TGTGCCAGCAGCTCCGGACGGACCACAGATACGCAGTATTTT TRBJ2-3 . . TRBV7-2 14
CAGVTEAFF TGCGCCGGGGTAACTGAAGCTTTCTTT TRBJ1-1 . few TRBV23-1 9
CASSLWAGDYEQYF TGTGCCAGCAGTTTATGGGCAGGGGATTACGAGCAGTACTTC TRBJ2-7 . . TRBV28 14
CASSPVGTKISYNEQFF TGTGCCAGCAGTCCCGTAGGGACTAAAATTTCCTACAATGAGCAGTTCTTC TRBJ2-1 TRBD2 . TRBV7-9 17
CASSYDSGYGYTF TGTGCCAGCAGTTACGACAGTGGCTATGGCTACACCTTC TRBJ1-2 . few TRBV6-6 13
CASSHDPAPYNEQFF TGTGCCAGCAGCCATGATCCCGCACCCTACAATGAGCAGTTCTTC TRBJ2-1 . . TRBV14 15
CASSFTGTDTQYF TGTGCCAGCAGCTTTACGGGCACAGATACGCAGTATTTT TRBJ2-3 . . TRBV11-2 13
CAWGAAVGSPLHF TGTGCCTGGGGGGCCGCCGTGGGGTCACCCCTCCACTTT TRBJ1-6 . once TRBV30 13
CASSSKSETQYF TGTGCCAGCAGCTCGAAGTCGGAGACCCAGTACTTC TRBJ2-5 . . TRBV5-4 12
CASSQGRGGGIDEQFF TGTGCCAGCAGCCAAGGTCGGGGAGGAGGGATCGATGAGCAGTTCTTC TRBJ2-1 . once TRBV5-4 16
CASSLAVGRNTEAFF TGTGCCAGCAGCTTAGCGGTAGGTAGGAACACTGAAGCTTTCTTT TRBJ1-1 . . TRBV11-2 15
CASKRAATNEKLFF TGTGCCAGCAAGCGGGCAGCAACTAATGAAAAACTGTTTTTT TRBJ1-4 . few TRBV27 14
CASSIDVPQSRSGANVLTF TGTGCCAGTAGTATAGATGTCCCCCAATCGCGCTCTGGGGCCAACGTCCTGACTTTC TRBJ2-6 . . TRBV19 19
CASSLEFPDTQYF TGTGCCAGCAGCCTGGAGTTTCCAGATACGCAGTATTTT TRBJ2-3 . . TRBV5-4 13
CASSPSSPGPVALFF TGTGCCAGCTCACCATCGTCGCCAGGCCCCGTCGCACTGTTTTTT TRBJ1-4 . . TRBV18 15
CASSWARGREQYF TGTGCCAGCAGTTGGGCCAGGGGCCGGGAGCAGTACTTC TRBJ2-7 . . TRBV6-5 13
CASSWGADSGDNEQFF TGCGCCAGCAGCTGGGGGGCGGACTCCGGGGACAATGAGCAGTTCTTC TRBJ2-1 . . TRBV5-1 16
CASSIAAGGRGEAFF TGTGCCAGTAGTATAGCGGCAGGGGGGAGAGGTGAAGCTTTCTTT TRBJ1-1 TRBD1 . TRBV19 15
CASTALLEEQYF TGTGCCAGCACCGCCTTACTGGAGGAGCAGTACTTC TRBJ2-7 . . TRBV2 12
CASSIGVATNEKLFF TGTGCCAGCAGCATAGGGGTTGCAACTAATGAAAAACTGTTTTTT TRBJ1-4 . . TRBV11-2 15
CASSYSGGRSYNEQFF TGTGCCAGCAGCTACTCAGGGGGTCGGTCCTACAATGAGCAGTTCTTC TRBJ2-1 TRBD1 . TRBV7-2 16
CAISESGVVTGELFF TGTGCCATCAGTGAGTCGGGAGTAGTCACCGGGGAGCTGTTTTTT TRBJ2-2 . . TRBV10-3 15
CSVASGGGTQYF TGCAGCGTCGCCTCAGGGGGGGGGACCCAGTACTTC TRBJ2-5 . . TRBV29-1 12
CASSLEVGRSSGANVLTF TGCGCCAGCAGCTTGGAGGTCGGCCGGAGCTCTGGGGCCAACGTCCTGACTTTC TRBJ2-6 . few TRBV5-1 18
CASSPMTSAANTGELFF TGTGCCAGCAGTCCAATGACTAGCGCCGCGAACACCGGGGAGCTGTTTTTT TRBJ2-2 TRBD2 . TRBV27 17
CASSFGQSNEKLFF TGTGCCAGCAGTTTCGGTCAGTCTAATGAAAAACTGTTTTTT TRBJ1-4 . . TRBV28 14
CASSLGRAGDGELFF TGCGCCAGCAGCTTGGGTCGCGCCGGGGACGGGGAGCTGTTTTTT TRBJ2-2 . . TRBV5-1 15
CASRLGGTGNTEAFF TGCGCCAGCAGATTGGGTGGGACAGGGAACACTGAAGCTTTCTTT TRBJ1-1 TRBD1 . TRBV10-2 15
CASSSMGGELFF TGCGCCAGCAGCTCCATGGGCGGGGAGCTGTTTTTT TRBJ2-2 . . TRBV5-1 12
CASSARHQETQYF TGTGCCAGCAGTGCTAGACACCAAGAGACCCAGTACTTC TRBJ2-5 . . TRBV2 13
CASSLVPDYAQYF TGTGCCAGCAGCTTAGTCCCCGACTATGCGCAGTACTTC TRBJ2-7 . . TRBV7-9 13
CASSLKLVPYNEQFF TGTGCCAGCAGTTTAAAGTTAGTTCCCTACAATGAGCAGTTCTTC TRBJ2-1 . . TRBV27 15
CSAANTEAFF TGCAGCGCCGCGAACACTGAAGCTTTCTTT TRBJ1-1 . . TRBV29-1 10
CASSPRTSGVNNEQFF TGCGCCAGCAGCCCACGGACTAGCGGGGTTAACAATGAGCAGTTCTTC TRBJ2-1 TRBD2 . TRBV5-1 16
CAIMGAGANEKLFF TGTGCCATCATGGGTGCCGGGGCTAATGAAAAACTGTTTTTT TRBJ1-4 . . TRBV10-3 14